This is a list of T cell receptor beta chains from one sample in a study of CD8 T cells in Susac syndrome. One entry per CDR3 protein results from TCRdb running MiXCR on the immunoSEQ multiplex PCR reads. Among 150,000 to 180,000 distinct CDR3 sequences, nearly 97% were seen once, and the ten largest hold approximately 0.15%. The specimen sequenced was CD8+ T cells from PBMCs. These receptors were obtained from a human donor with multiple sclerosis. CDR3s include the opening cysteine and the closing phenylalanine or tryptophan. D genes are given only for firm matches. Clone size is stated in some rows and not others, as once, few, many or a class when expanded.

d_call	v_call	j_call	clone_size	cdr3_aa	cdr3_nt
TRBD2	TRBV20-1	TRBJ2-3	-	CSARALTSDDTQYF	TGCAGTGCTAGAGCATTAACTAGCGACGATACGCAGTATTTT
-	TRBV9	TRBJ2-1	-	CASSVASGFEQFF	TGTGCCAGCAGCGTAGCTTCGGGATTTGAGCAGTTCTTC
-	TRBV30	TRBJ2-2	-	CAWSVAGSVRVGELFF	TGTGCCTGGAGTGTGGCGGGGTCCGTACGAGTCGGGGAGCTGTTTTTT
-	TRBV27	TRBJ2-3	-	CASSFRFTDTQYF	TGTGCCAGCAGTTTTCGATTCACAGATACGCAGTATTTT
-	TRBV28	TRBJ2-5	-	CASSPNPWTSGGETQYF	TGTGCCAGCAGTCCGAACCCCTGGACGAGCGGCGGAGAGACCCAGTACTTC
-	TRBV3-1	TRBJ2-3	-	CASSQSGTDTQYF	TGTGCCAGCAGCCAAAGCGGAACTGATACGCAGTATTTT
-	TRBV25-1	TRBJ2-6	-	CASSEGGANVLTF	TGTGCCAGCAGTGAAGGTGGGGCCAACGTCCTGACTTTC
-	TRBV6-2/TRBV6-3	TRBJ2-3	-	CASCGTPFRDTQYF	TGTGCCAGCTGCGGGACCCCGTTTCGGGATACGCAGTATTTT
-	TRBV11-2	TRBJ2-5	-	CASSLVTEETQYF	TGTGCCAGCAGCTTAGTAACGGAAGAGACCCAGTACTTC
-	TRBV7-9	TRBJ1-3	-	CASSPGGPGNTIYF	TGTGCCAGCAGTCCCGGGGGCCCTGGAAACACCATATATTTT
-	TRBV20-1	TRBJ1-1	-	CSARVRPGDAEAFF	TGCAGTGCTAGAGTCCGGCCTGGAGACGCTGAAGCTTTCTTT
-	TRBV27	TRBJ1-5	-	CASNDLSVGGNQPQHF	TGTGCCAGCAACGATTTATCCGTGGGCGGCAATCAGCCCCAGCATTTT
TRBD1	TRBV12-3/TRBV12-4	TRBJ2-5	-	CASSPDRAVDQETQYF	TGTGCCAGCAGTCCCGACAGGGCCGTAGACCAAGAGACCCAGTACTTC
-	TRBV27	TRBJ1-4	-	CASKSGGTTNEKLFF	TGTGCCAGCAAGTCAGGAGGGACAACTAATGAAAAACTGTTTTTT
TRBD2	TRBV20-1	TRBJ2-1	-	CSARDHSAGGEYNEQFF	TGCAGTGCTAGAGATCATAGCGCGGGGGGCGAATACAATGAGCAGTTCTTC
TRBD2	TRBV9	TRBJ2-1	-	CASSVGGGPANEQFF	TGTGCCAGCAGCGTAGGCGGGGGGCCGGCCAATGAGCAGTTCTTC
TRBD1	TRBV9	TRBJ2-1	-	CASSAGTGLYNEQFF	TGTGCCAGCAGCGCCGGGACAGGGCTCTACAATGAGCAGTTCTTC
-	TRBV27	TRBJ1-2	-	CASSFSMTGLGYTF	TGTGCCAGCAGTTTTTCCATGACCGGCCTCGGCTACACCTTC
-	TRBV12-3/TRBV12-4	TRBJ2-3	-	CASGGRDTDTQYF	TGTGCCAGCGGGGGGCGAGACACAGATACGCAGTATTTT
-	TRBV9	TRBJ2-5	-	CASSVGRITKETQYF	TGTGCCAGCAGCGTAGGGAGGATAACCAAAGAGACCCAGTACTTC
-	TRBV7-9	TRBJ2-1	-	CASSPPDGSSYNEQFF	TGTGCCAGCAGCCCCCCGGACGGAAGCTCCTACAATGAGCAGTTCTTC
TRBD2	TRBV5-4	TRBJ2-1	-	CASSPSVAGGEQFF	TGTGCCAGCAGCCCCAGTGTAGCGGGGGGCGAGCAGTTCTTC
TRBD1	TRBV27	TRBJ2-1	-	CASQPTDRGILNEQFF	TGTGCCAGTCAACCGACCGACAGGGGAATCCTCAATGAGCAGTTCTTC
-	TRBV29-1	TRBJ2-6	-	CSATGLSGANVLTF	TGCAGCGCGACAGGTCTCTCTGGGGCCAACGTCCTGACTTTC
-	TRBV7-9	TRBJ2-1	-	CASTLGEQFF	TGTGCCAGCACCCTCGGTGAGCAGTTCTTC
-	TRBV27	TRBJ1-1	once	CASSSRSWAEAFF	TGTGCCAGCAGTAGTCGATCCTGGGCTGAAGCTTTCTTT
-	TRBV12-3/TRBV12-4	TRBJ1-5	-	CASSTGQPQHF	TGTGCCAGCAGCACTGGACAGCCCCAGCATTTT
-	TRBV3-1	TRBJ1-6	-	CASSQALNSPLHF	TGTGCCAGCAGCCAAGCCCTTAATTCACCCCTCCACTTT
TRBD1	TRBV29-1	TRBJ2-2	once	CSVEDPRGTGDTGELFF	TGCAGCGTTGAAGATCCGCGTGGGACAGGGGACACCGGGGAGCTGTTTTTT
-	TRBV30	TRBJ2-2	-	CAWAVAGELFF	TGTGCCTGGGCAGTCGCCGGGGAGCTGTTTTTT
-	TRBV4-1	TRBJ1-1	-	CASSRAPNTEAFF	TGCGCCAGCAGCCGAGCACCGAACACTGAAGCTTTCTTT
-	TRBV14	TRBJ1-5	once	CASSQEGKGGTQHF	TGTGCCAGCAGCCAAGAGGGGAAGGGAGGGACCCAGCATTTT
-	TRBV11-2	TRBJ2-7	-	CASNQAVAYEQYF	TGTGCCAGCAACCAAGCGGTGGCCTACGAGCAGTACTTC
TRBD1	TRBV29-1	TRBJ1-2	-	CSVPTGAGYGYTF	TGCAGCGTTCCCACAGGGGCGGGCTATGGCTACACCTTC
TRBD1	TRBV27	TRBJ1-4	-	CASRGLGQNEKLFF	TGTGCCAGCAGGGGACTGGGACAGAATGAAAAACTGTTTTTT
-	TRBV7-8	TRBJ2-1	-	CASSLVASAPPNEQFF	TGTGCCAGCAGCTTAGTGGCGTCGGCCCCTCCAAATGAGCAGTTCTTC
-	TRBV29-1	TRBJ1-2	-	CSVEGGSPGYTF	TGCAGCGTTGAGGGAGGGAGTCCGGGCTACACCTTC
-	TRBV29-1	TRBJ2-7	-	CSVEDTSPTNEQYF	TGCAGCGTTGAAGATACGTCCCCGACAAACGAGCAGTACTTC
-	TRBV29-1	TRBJ1-2	once	CSVQDYGYTF	TGCAGCGTCCAGGACTATGGCTACACCTTC
-	TRBV15	TRBJ1-1	-	CATSRFDTNTEAFF	TGTGCCACCAGCAGGTTCGATACGAACACTGAAGCTTTCTTT
-	TRBV5-6	TRBJ2-6	-	CASILSLSGANVLTF	TGTGCCAGCATCCTATCCCTATCTGGGGCCAACGTCCTGACTTTC
TRBD1	TRBV5-6	TRBJ1-1	-	CASSLTPWDRGREAFF	TGTGCCAGCAGCCTCACCCCTTGGGACAGGGGGAGGGAAGCTTTCTTT
TRBD1	TRBV2	TRBJ1-2	few	CASSAGTDYGYTF	TGTGCCAGCAGTGCCGGGACAGACTATGGCTACACCTTC
-	TRBV15	TRBJ2-5	-	CATSKGLQETQYF	TGTGCCACCAGCAAGGGCCTACAAGAGACCCAGTACTTC
TRBD1	TRBV30	TRBJ1-1	-	CAWTTTGDAFF	TGTGCCTGGACGACGACAGGGGATGCTTTCTTT
-	TRBV25-1	TRBJ2-1	-	CASSGRGGHEQFF	TGTGCCAGCAGTGGTCGTGGGGGCCATGAGCAGTTCTTC
TRBD1	TRBV29-1	TRBJ2-7	-	CSVGDRGLYEQYF	TGCAGCGTGGGGGACAGGGGATTATACGAGCAGTACTTC
-	TRBV20-1	TRBJ2-1	-	CSADPPAGAYNEQFF	TGCAGTGCTGACCCCCCAGCCGGAGCCTACAATGAGCAGTTCTTC